A single sample is the source of the 14 T cell receptor beta chains below, sequenced in a study of CXCR3-negative and CXCR3-positive naive CD8 T cells. UMI-labeled 5' RACE TRB cDNA libraries were prepared from the cells. TCRdb processed the 5' RACE reads again and assigns one entry to each CDR3 protein, with no DNA. Recorded here are some 66,000 distinct CDR3 sequences; the top ten clones represent approximately 1.5%. The sample was naive CXCR3- CD8+ T cells from blood. Subset specified: CD45RO-CCR7+CD27+CD95- naive CD8+ T cells lacking CXCR3 (TNR3-). The receptors were sampled from a human donor in good health. Some clones in this sample may be carry-over from other donors' samples.

V gene TRBV3-1 combines with J gene TRBJ1-1; TCRdb's D call, TRBD1, is unchecked because there is no DNA. Per the germline V gene, CDR1 is LGHDT and CDR2 is YNNKEL (reference sequence). There are 15 residues in the CDR3. The CDR3 loop is CASSQEVGGNTEAFF.

The rearrangement links TRBV27 to TRBJ2-5; TCRdb's D gene call, TRBD1, goes unchecked for lack of DNA. CDR3 size: 15 residues. Germline CDR1 is MNHEY and CDR2 is SMNVEV (reference sequence). CDR3 protein: CASSLTPWFGETQYF.

V usage is TRBV5-1 and J usage is TRBJ1-1; there is no DNA to check the TCRdb D call of TRBD1. The CDR3 has 16 residues. Germline CDR1 and CDR2: SGHRS and YFSETQ. CDR3 sequence reads: CASSNGQGHSNTEAFF.

The chain uses TRBV5-1 and TRBJ2-7; without DNA, the TCRdb call of TRBD1 cannot be checked. The germline gives CDR1 SGHRS, CDR2 YFSETQ. This CDR3 region has 13 residues. The CDR3 sequence is CASSLQASYEQYF.

The chain recombines TRBV12-3 or TRBV12-4 with TRBJ2-7; the D call of TRBD1 rests on TCRdb alone, since no DNA is present to check it. This CDR3 comprises 15 residues. CDR3 residues: CASSSPGQGHYEQYF.

V and J are TRBV5-1 and TRBJ1-1; TCRdb picks TRBD1, but there is no DNA to check that call. The V gene's germline CDR1 is SGHRS and CDR2 YFSETQ. This CDR3 has 14 amino acids. CDR3 amino acids: CASSLVGGRSEAFF.

The chain couples TRBV28 to TRBJ2-7; the D gene TCRdb calls, TRBD1, cannot be checked with no DNA. The CDR3 has 15 amino acids. Germline values: CDR1 MDHEN, CDR2 SYDVKM. CDR3 loop: CASSAGRGSSYEQYF.

V gene TRBV3-1 combines with J gene TRBJ2-1; the D call of TRBD2 rests on TCRdb alone, since no DNA is present to check it. Germline V CDR1 and CDR2: LGHDT, YNNKEL (reference sequence). This CDR3 has 16 residues. Here the CDR3 reads CASSQSEGSSYNEQFF.

The chain combines TRBV24-1 with TRBJ2-2; TCRdb picks TRBD2, but there is no DNA to check that call. The V gene's germline CDR1 is KGHDR and CDR2 SFDVKD. The CDR3 totals 14 residues. The CDR3 region is CATSESGGGGELFF.

The CDR3 loop is CATSDLEGEANEQFF. The rearrangement links TRBV24-1 to TRBJ2-1; the D call of TRBD2 rests on TCRdb alone, since no DNA is present to check it. This CDR3 contains 15 residues. Per the germline V gene, CDR1 is KGHDR and CDR2 is SFDVKD.

The genes are TRBV7-2 and TRBJ2-5. The germline V gene encodes CDR1 SGHTA and CDR2 FQGNSA. The CDR3 consists of 15 residues. This chain's CDR3 is CASSLPGGYQETQYF.

The rearrangement uses TRBV29-1 and TRBJ2-1. The CDR3 runs 17 residues. Germline CDR1 is SQVTM and CDR2 is ANQGSEA. CDR3 sequence reads: CSVDFPVKWDSYNEQFF.

The chain links TRBV7-9 to TRBJ2-7. Germline assignment: CDR1 SEHNR and CDR2 FQNEAQ (reference sequence). The CDR3 contains 13 residues. CDR3 region: CASSSGMSYEQYF.

The chain carries TRBV5-1 and TRBJ2-7; no DNA is available, so the TRBD1 call from TCRdb remains unchecked. The germline V gene has CDR1 SGHRS and CDR2 YFSETQ. The CDR3 has 15 amino acids. This CDR3 is CASSARGQGSYEQYF.